This T cell receptor (beta chain) is from a study of somatic mutations in cytotoxic T cells in rheumatoid arthritis. Study-level points and caveats: Compared with age-matched healthy controls, rheumatoid arthritis patients did not differ significantly in CD8+ T-cell clonality. Unidentified antigens were the targets of the expanded CD8+ clones.

TCRdb's table, derived via immunoSEQ multiplex PCR, lists solely in-frame clones and lacks some. This sample yields roughly 13,000 clones, of which around 72% are seen a single time; roughly 8.1% belongs to the top ten. The CDR3 runs to 16 residues. The V end lost 2 bases, the J end lost 0 bases, and 13 bases lay between the germline ends. Germline V CDR1 and CDR2: SGDLS, YYNGEE. About this clone itself: Its specificity is not known.

The clonotype originates from an adult with rheumatoid arthritis. This chain joins TRBV9 and TRBJ2-3; perhaps TRBD2 as D (6 bases). Specimen: CD8+ T cells sorted from blood. This CDR3 is CASSVSGDSSTDTQYF. In DNA, the CDR3 is TGTGCCAGCAGCGTCTCGGGGGACTCTAGCACAGATACGCAGTATTTT.